A selection of T cell receptor beta chains follows, all from one sample in a study of blood T cells in healthy people across ages. One entry per CDR3 protein results from TCRdb running MiXCR on the 5' RACE reads. This sample has 1,100,000 or so distinct CDR3 sequences; less than 50% occur once, and the top ten carry approximately 17%. The specimen sequenced was blood. These receptors all come from a woman aged 60-70 years in good health. CDR3s include the opening cysteine and the closing phenylalanine or tryptophan. The D gene is left open where the match is weak. Clone size appears in some rows only: once, few, many, or a class for an expanded clone.

clone size	V gene	J gene	D gene	CDR3 protein	CDR3 DNA
NA	TRBV3-1	TRBJ2-7	NA	CASSQDLSELSYEQYF	TGTGCCAGCAGCCAAGACTTGTCAGAACTGTCCTACGAGCAGTACTTC
many	TRBV28	TRBJ2-7	NA	CASSKLGWEQYF	TGTGCCAGCAGTAAGTTAGGGTGGGAGCAGTACTTC
once	TRBV11-1	TRBJ1-1	TRBD1	CASRTGGSLNTEAFF	TGTGCCAGCAGGACAGGGGGTTCTTTGAACACTGAAGCTTTCTTT
NA	TRBV5-1	TRBJ1-1	TRBD1	CASSTGQVLNVNTEAFF	TGCGCCAGCAGCACGGGACAGGTACTAAATGTGAACACTGAAGCTTTCTTT
NA	TRBV29-1	TRBJ2-5	TRBD2	CSVVGLAPEGETQYF	TGCAGCGTTGTCGGACTAGCTCCAGAAGGGGAGACCCAGTACTTC
NA	TRBV6-5	TRBJ2-1	TRBD2	CASSPLAFYNEQFF	TGTGCCAGCAGTCCACTAGCGTTCTACAATGAGCAGTTCTTC
NA	TRBV20-1	TRBJ1-2	NA	CSARGLEGRKYGYTF	TGCAGTGCTAGGGGATTGGAGGGACGGAAGTATGGCTACACCTTC
few	TRBV20-1	TRBJ2-1	TRBD2	CSARDLAGADNEQFF	TGCAGTGCTAGAGATCTCGCGGGAGCAGACAATGAGCAGTTCTTC
NA	TRBV10-3	TRBJ2-7	NA	CAISESGGRGFYEQYF	TGTGCCATCAGTGAGTCGGGGGGGCGGGGATTCTACGAGCAGTACTTC
few	TRBV11-2	TRBJ2-7	NA	CATQGRSSYEQYF	TGTGCCACCCAGGGCAGGAGCTCCTACGAGCAGTACTTC
few	TRBV11-2	TRBJ2-3	NA	CASSLGPRATDTQYF	TGTGCCAGCAGCTTAGGGCCTCGGGCCACAGATACGCAGTATTTT
NA	TRBV5-1	TRBJ2-1	NA	CASSLETSMGRRALDEQFF	TGCGCCAGCAGCTTGGAAACTAGTATGGGACGGAGGGCCTTGGATGAGCAGTTCTTC
NA	TRBV6-1	TRBJ2-7	TRBD2	CASALAGVRYEQYF	TGTGCCAGCGCGCTAGCGGGAGTTAGGTACGAGCAGTACTTC
NA	TRBV15	TRBJ2-5	TRBD2	CATSRDEMERPGLAGQETQYF	TGTGCCACCAGCAGAGATGAAATGGAAAGGCCCGGACTAGCGGGCCAAGAGACCCAGTACTTC
NA	TRBV29-1	TRBJ2-6	TRBD1	CSVASRGFASGANVLTF	TGCAGCGTTGCCTCCAGGGGGTTCGCCTCTGGGGCCAACGTCCTGACTTTC
NA	TRBV12-3/TRBV12-4	TRBJ1-1	TRBD1	CASMFDRGPTEAFF	TGTGCCAGCATGTTTGACAGGGGGCCCACTGAAGCTTTCTTT
NA	TRBV6-5	TRBJ2-5	NA	CASSYSLQETQYF	TGTGCCAGCAGTTATTCGCTCCAAGAGACCCAGTACTTC
NA	TRBV5-4	TRBJ2-7	NA	CASSTQPGSSYEQYF	TGTGCCAGCAGCACTCAGCCGGGATCCTCCTACGAGCAGTACTTC
few	TRBV13	TRBJ2-3	TRBD2	CASSFGLAEDTQYF	TGTGCCAGCAGCTTCGGACTAGCAGAAGATACGCAGTATTTT
many	TRBV9	TRBJ2-3	NA	CASSVGSTPDTQYF	TGTGCCAGCAGCGTCGGGAGTACACCAGATACGCAGTATTTT
NA	TRBV15	TRBJ2-7	TRBD2	CATSSPPGGSYEQYF	TGTGCCACCAGCTCTCCCCCGGGGGGAAGCTACGAGCAGTACTTC
NA	TRBV9	TRBJ2-1	TRBD2	CASSVVRGLADNEQFF	TGTGCCAGCAGCGTAGTGAGGGGACTAGCGGACAATGAGCAGTTCTTC
NA	TRBV7-6	TRBJ2-3	NA	CASSLIWADTQYF	TGTGCCAGCAGCTTAATATGGGCAGATACGCAGTATTTT
NA	TRBV7-6	TRBJ2-1	NA	CASSLYGGPGHAKFGETQFF	TGTGCCAGCAGCCTATATGGTGGGCCGGGACACGCAAAATTCGGGGAGACCCAGTTCTTC
few	TRBV9	TRBJ2-1	NA	CASSEWSSWYNEQFF	TGTGCCAGCAGCGAGTGGTCAAGTTGGTACAATGAGCAGTTCTTC
few	TRBV6-2/TRBV6-3	TRBJ2-7	TRBD1	CASSYNGQGVSYEQYF	TGTGCCAGCAGTTACAACGGACAGGGGGTGTCCTACGAGCAGTACTTC
NA	TRBV24-1	TRBJ2-7	NA	CATSDPFQGYEQYF	TGTGCCACCAGTGATCCCTTCCAGGGCTACGAGCAGTACTTC
many	TRBV29-1	TRBJ2-5	NA	CSVERRGAGKETQYF	TGCAGCGTTGAACGCAGGGGCGCAGGCAAGGAGACCCAGTACTTC